The rows below give T cell receptor beta chains drawn from one sample of a study of blood T cell repertoires in COVID-19. Using immunoSEQ multiplex PCR, the repertoire was profiled, and TCRdb retains in-frame clones only, with some absent. The repertoire has some 380,000 clones, roughly 80% of them found once; the top ten carry more than 0.85%. Sequenced sample: peripheral blood. These receptors were taken from a human donor with acute or convalescent COVID-19. The donor label of this sample is uncertain. Each CDR3 is given with its conserved first and last residue. D genes are given only for firm matches. Clone size is not always given. Where it is, it says once, few, many or a class for expanded clones.

TRBV4-2	TRBD2	many	TRBJ2-5	TGTGCCAGCAGCCTGGGTAGCGGGGCCTCAGGGGAGACCCAGTACTTC	CASSLGSGASGETQYF
TRBV20-1	TRBD1	NA	TRBJ1-5	TGCAGTGCTAGTGAAGGGGGCGCGGGTCGCAATCAGCCCCAGCATTTT	CSASEGGAGRNQPQHF
TRBV29-1	NA	NA	TRBJ1-4	TGCAGCGTTGGAGGGCTTAATGAAAAACTGTTTTTT	CSVGGLNEKLFF
TRBV19	TRBD2	NA	TRBJ2-5	TGTGCCAGTAGCATATATGGGGGGGGGAAGGAGACCCAGTACTTC	CASSIYGGGKETQYF
TRBV7-9	NA	NA	TRBJ1-2	TGTGCCAGCAGCCCCCACGGGAGCTATGGCTACACCTTC	CASSPHGSYGYTF
TRBV5-8	TRBD1	NA	TRBJ2-1	TGTGCCAGCAGCCCTGACAGGGCCTCCTACAATGAGCAGTTCTTC	CASSPDRASYNEQFF
TRBV7-2	NA	NA	TRBJ2-1	TGTGCCAGCGCTCGGCGGGCCCTTTTCGATGAGCAGTTCTTC	CASARRALFDEQFF
TRBV25-1	NA	NA	TRBJ1-6	TGTGCCAGCAGGGACAGTTATAATTCACCCCTCCACTTT	CASRDSYNSPLHF
TRBV11-2	NA	NA	TRBJ2-2	TGTGCCAGCAGCTTAGATTGGGGCGGGAATGGCGGGGAGCTGTTTTTT	CASSLDWGGNGGELFF
TRBV5-6	TRBD1	NA	TRBJ1-5	TGTGCCAGCAGCTTGGGGGACAGGGGAGGCAATCAGCCCCAGCATTTT	CASSLGDRGGNQPQHF
TRBV6-1	NA	NA	TRBJ2-5	TGTGCCAGCAGTGACCGTAGTGGCCAAGAGACCCAGTACTTC	CASSDRSGQETQYF
TRBV18	NA	NA	TRBJ1-4	TGTGCCAGCTCACAGGAGGTTTCGGATAATGAAAAACTGTTTTTT	CASSQEVSDNEKLFF
TRBV25-1	NA	NA	TRBJ1-2	TGTGCCAGCAGTTTGCGAGGCGGCTACACCTTC	CASSLRGGYTF
TRBV3-1/TRBV3-2	TRBD1	once	TRBJ1-4	TGTGCCAGCAGCCAGGACAGGGGCCCAACTAATGAAAAACTGTTTTTT	CASSQDRGPTNEKLFF
TRBV3-1/TRBV3-2	NA	NA	TRBJ1-2	TGTGCCAGCAGCCCTTTCGTGGGGGACTACTATGGCTACACCTTC	CASSPFVGDYYGYTF
TRBV5-1	NA	NA	TRBJ1-2	TGCGCCAGCAGCTTTCAGGGAACGTACACCTTC	CASSFQGTYTF
TRBV20-1	NA	NA	TRBJ2-7	TGCAGTGCCAGACAGTTATACGAGCAGTACTTC	CSARQLYEQYF
TRBV7-9	NA	NA	TRBJ1-1	TGTGCCAGCAACAAAGCGGAGGAAAACACTGAAGCTTTCTTT	CASNKAEENTEAFF
TRBV7-2	NA	NA	TRBJ1-2	TGTGCCAGCAGTCCCGCGTACCTACCAACCTATGGCTACACCTTC	CASSPAYLPTYGYTF
TRBV6-6	NA	NA	TRBJ1-2	TGTGCCAGCAACCAGGGGTACGAGGGCTACACCTTC	CASNQGYEGYTF
TRBV5-1	NA	NA	TRBJ2-1	TGCGCCAGCAGAGGACAGTTGAGCTCCTACAATGAGCAGTTCTTC	CASRGQLSSYNEQFF
TRBV11-2	TRBD2	NA	TRBJ2-1	TGTGCCACCCAGCGGGGGGGGCCTCGTGGTGAGCAGTTCTTC	CATQRGGPRGEQFF
TRBV19	NA	NA	TRBJ1-4	TGTGCCAGTAGTATACGACAGCCCCAAGAGGAAAAACTGTTTTTT	CASSIRQPQEEKLFF